This is a list of T cell receptor beta chains from one sample in a study of T cell responses to AZD1222 COVID-19 vaccine. Libraries were prepared by immunoSEQ multiplex PCR; TCRdb keeps only in-frame clonotypes and omits some of them. This sample yields 95,000 to 150,000 clones, of which roughly 90% are seen a single time; 4.2% belongs to the top ten. Sequenced here: peripheral blood, sampled on day 0 of AZD1222 vaccination. All receptors derive from an adult in good health. CDR3s include the opening cysteine and the closing phenylalanine or tryptophan. The D gene is left open where the match is weak. Not every row has a clone size; where given, it reads once, few, many or a size class.

>.|once|TRBJ1-1|TRBV5-1
TGCGCCAGCAGCTTGGACCGATCTGAAGCTTTCTTT
CASSLDRSEAFF
>.|.|TRBJ1-1|TRBV6-5
TGTGCCAGCAGTTACAGCGGACAGTACACTGAAGCTTTCTTT
CASSYSGQYTEAFF
>.|once|TRBJ1-1|TRBV6-1
TGTGCCAGCAGGACCCGCCCAGGGGTAGCTTTCTTT
CASRTRPGVAFF
>.|.|TRBJ2-7|TRBV11-2
TGTGCCAGCAGCTTCAACTACGAGCAGTACTTC
CASSFNYEQYF
>.|few|TRBJ2-5|TRBV19
TGTGCCAGTAGCCCCCATTGGAGAGAGACCCAGTACTTC
CASSPHWRETQYF
>TRBD1|.|TRBJ2-1|TRBV5-8
TGTGCCAGCTTGAGGGGGACAGAAAACAATGAGCAGTTCTTC
CASLRGTENNEQFF
>.|.|TRBJ1-1|TRBV30
TGTGCCTGGAAGGCGTTAAACACTGAAGCTTTCTTT
CAWKALNTEAFF
>.|.|TRBJ1-5|TRBV2
TGTGCCAGCAGAGGGACAATGTTCAATCAGCCCCAGCATTTT
CASRGTMFNQPQHF
>TRBD1|.|TRBJ1-5|TRBV27
TGTGCCAGCGGGGACAGGGGATATAGCAATCAGCCCCAGCATTTT
CASGDRGYSNQPQHF
>.|.|TRBJ1-1|TRBV7-2
TGTGCCAGCAGCCCTCCCAACAGGGCGGGGACTGAAGCTTTCTTT
CASSPPNRAGTEAFF
>TRBD1|once|TRBJ1-1|TRBV19
TGTGCCAGTGGGGACAGGGTGAACACTGAAGCTTTCTTT
CASGDRVNTEAFF
>.|.|TRBJ2-7|TRBV28
TGTGCCAGCAGTTTCTCGTCAGGCCCATCCTACGAGCAGTACTTC
CASSFSSGPSYEQYF
>TRBD1|once|TRBJ2-1|TRBV5-1
TGCGCCAGCAGCGGAGCGGGACAGGGGTCCTTCAATGAGCAGTTCTTC
CASSGAGQGSFNEQFF
>.|.|TRBJ2-7|TRBV7-9
TGTGCCAGCAGCTACCCCGGGCACTACGAGCAGTACTTC
CASSYPGHYEQYF
>TRBD2|few|TRBJ2-1|TRBV18
TGTGCCAGCTCACCTACACTAGCGGAATTGTTAAACAATGAGCAGTTCTTC
CASSPTLAELLNNEQFF
>TRBD1|.|TRBJ1-2|TRBV2
TGTGCCAGCGAAGGACAGGGCTGGTATGGCTACACCTTC
CASEGQGWYGYTF
>TRBD1|.|TRBJ1-2|TRBV7-9
TGTGCCAGCAGCAAAGGACAGGGACTAAACTATGGCTACACCTTC
CASSKGQGLNYGYTF
>.|.|TRBJ1-6|TRBV30
TGTGCCTGGAGTGTCATGGGAAGTAATAATTCACCCCTCCACTTT
CAWSVMGSNNSPLHF
>.|.|TRBJ2-2|TRBV2
TGTGCCAGCAGTGTAGCAGGGTTGATAACCGGGGAGCTGTTTTTT
CASSVAGLITGELFF
>.|once|TRBJ2-5|TRBV11-1
TGTGCCAGCAGTTCCGGGACCGGGGAGACCCAGTACTTC
CASSSGTGETQYF
>.|once|TRBJ2-3|TRBV6-5
TGTGCCAGCAGTTACTCGATGCTGGATACGCAGTATTTT
CASSYSMLDTQYF
>TRBD2|.|TRBJ2-3|TRBV7-9
TGTGCCAGCAGCTTCTTAGCCGGGGGGTCTACAGATACGCAGTATTTT
CASSFLAGGSTDTQYF
>.|.|TRBJ2-7|TRBV7-2
TGTGCCAGCAGCCAGGTCAGGGGAATCACCTACGAGCAGTACTTC
CASSQVRGITYEQYF
>TRBD2|.|TRBJ2-7|TRBV7-2
TGTGCCAGCAGCTCCCGGGGGGGTATGGTTTTCTACGAGCAGTACTTC
CASSSRGGMVFYEQYF
>TRBD1|.|TRBJ2-3|TRBV7-9
TGTGCCAGCAGCTTTCTACAGGGGAGCACAGATACGCAGTATTTT
CASSFLQGSTDTQYF
>TRBD2|.|TRBJ2-3|TRBV7-2
TGTGCCAGCAGCCCACGGGGAGGGGCGAGGCCCACAGGCACAGATACGCAGTATTTT
CASSPRGGARPTGTDTQYF
>.|.|TRBJ1-3|TRBV19
TGTGCCAGTAGAAGACCCGGCGTAAACACCATATATTTT
CASRRPGVNTIYF
>.|.|TRBJ2-2|TRBV6-1
TGTGCCAGCAGTGAAGCGCGTCCGACCGGGGAGCTGTTTTTT
CASSEARPTGELFF
>.|few|TRBJ2-3|TRBV27
TGTGCCAGCAGTCCAACCGTCAGGGTTACAGATACGCAGTATTTT
CASSPTVRVTDTQYF
>.|once|TRBJ2-1|TRBV29-1
TGCAGCGCCCCGGGACCCCAAAATGAGCAGTTCTTC
CSAPGPQNEQFF
>.|.|TRBJ2-5|TRBV7-3
TGTGCCAGCAGCCGATCGACCGTTGAGACCCAGTACTTC
CASSRSTVETQYF
>TRBD1|.|TRBJ2-5|TRBV19
TGTGCCAGTACCTCCGGGACAGGAGGATCGGAGACCCAGTACTTC
CASTSGTGGSETQYF
>.|.|TRBJ1-2|TRBV28
TGTGCCAGCAGTGGGGACGCCCCGTATGGCTACACCTTC
CASSGDAPYGYTF
>.|.|TRBJ2-7|TRBV7-9
TGTGCCAGCAGCGTCAACTGGACAGCCACCTACGAGCAGTACTTC
CASSVNWTATYEQYF
>.|once|TRBJ1-5|TRBV21-1
TGTGCCAGCAGCATCCAGCCAGGCGGGTGCGGTCAGCCCCAGCATTTT
CASSIQPGGCGQPQHF
>.|.|TRBJ2-7|TRBV4-1
TGCGCCAGCAGCCAAGAGACAGTCTCCTACGAGCAGTACTTC
CASSQETVSYEQYF
>.|.|TRBJ1-1|TRBV5-6
TGTGCCAGCAGCTTTTTTCCAGGGTCCACTATGAACACTGAAGCTTTCTTT
CASSFFPGSTMNTEAFF
>TRBD1|.|TRBJ2-1|TRBV6-5
TGTGCCAGCAGCGCGACAGGGATCTCTCAATATGGGCAGTTCTTC
CASSATGISQYGQFF
>.|.|TRBJ2-3|TRBV12-3/TRBV12-4
TGTGCCAGCAGTTGGGGTAATACGCAGTATTTT
CASSWGNTQYF
>.|.|TRBJ2-1|TRBV5-1
TGCGCCAGCAGAGACACGTCCTACAATGAGCAGTTCTTC
CASRDTSYNEQFF
>.|.|TRBJ1-4|TRBV30
TGTGCCTGGAGTGTCGACGGGTATGAAAAACTGTTTTTT
CAWSVDGYEKLFF
>TRBD1|.|TRBJ2-7|TRBV5-1
TGCGCCAGCAGCCCCGACAGGGGCACCTACGAGCAGTACTTC
CASSPDRGTYEQYF
>TRBD1|.|TRBJ2-5|TRBV7-6
TGTGCCAGCGGCAGTCCTCCGGGACAGGGGGAGACCCAGTACTTC
CASGSPPGQGETQYF
>TRBD1|.|TRBJ2-7|TRBV7-9
TGTGCCAGCAGCCAGCGGACAGGGACGGACTACGAGCAGTACTTC
CASSQRTGTDYEQYF